This TCR beta chain stems from a study of blood T cells in healthy people across ages. PCR was performed a second time for 7 to 11 cycles using a sample-barcoded 5' primer and a J-beta primer mix. The template-switch adaptor, which had 12 random nucleotides, put a tag on each cDNA molecule. In TCRdb, the 5' RACE reads were re-called with MiXCR into one record per CDR3 protein. The sample includes about 580,000 distinct CDR3 sequences, about 45% seen only once; the top ten take just under 25%. Germline V gene lookup returns CDR1 SGHVS and CDR2 FQNEAQ. CDR3 length equals 14 residues. Trimming shortened V by 5 bases and J by 1 base, and 12 bases separated the two germline ends. The donors, healthy Caucasians from Russia, were aged 6 to 90. Isolating PBMCs gave at least 6 million of these cells per sample. RNA extraction gave at least 5.5 micrograms of total RNA per sample.

This sequence joins TRBV7-8 and TRBJ2-7; a possible D gene is TRBD1 (6 bases). This clonotype was obtained from an elderly man in good health. Sequencing input: blood. The DNA of the CDR3 is TGTGCCAGCAGCCAAACACAGGGATCCTACGAGCAGTACTTC. Translating gives CASSQTQGSYEQYF.